The entry below gives a single T cell receptor beta chain sequence along with its context. The target antigen is unknown. The germline V gene has CDR1 SGDLS and CDR2 YYNGEE. The CDR3 is 14 residues long. V was cut by 4 bases and J by 3 bases, with 14 bases left in between. Regarding time point: approximately 10-day in vitro stimulation with candidate neoantigen peptide 6. These data are taken from a study of PD-1 blockade in mismatch repair-deficient tumors. Sequencing used immunoSEQ multiplex PCR; TCRdb keeps in-frame clones, though not all of them. The repertoire holds 14,000 or so clones, with roughly nine tenths as singletons.

This sequence was found in an adult with mismatch repair-deficient cancer. The specimen was cells cultured in vitro, collected from a patient treated with pembrolizumab. This chain connects TRBV9 to TRBJ2-7; D may be TRBD1 (5 bases). In nucleotides, the CDR3 is TGTGCCAGCAGCCCCTTTGGCAGGGACTACGAGCAGTACTTC. Protein sequence: CASSPFGRDYEQYF.